This T cell receptor beta chain was recorded in a study of OX40 agonist ivuxolimab in advanced cancers. Study-wide context: Dose-escalation subjects each had hepatocellular carcinoma, melanoma, renal cell or head and neck cancer. Partial responses, seen in three patients, involved one hepatocellular carcinoma and two cutaneous melanomas.

With respect to this clone: Its antigen is unidentified.

CDR3 length equals 15 residues. V was shortened by 1 base and J by 7 bases, with 17 bases between the two germline ends. Germline CDR1 is SGHNT and CDR2 is YYREEE (reference sequence). Study-level points and caveats: In CD8+ T cells, expanded clones were on average more numerous than in CD4+. Expansion of clones was among the lowest in partial responders at 0.1-3.0 mg/kg.

Some clones are missing from TCRdb's copy, which holds only in-frame ones; the method was immunoSEQ multiplex PCR. The table records under 80,000 clones, around nine tenths of them present only once. The material was CD4+ or CD8+ T cells sorted from blood, obtained in a trial of the OX40 agonist ivuxolimab. The chain couples TRBV5-4 to TRBJ1-1; D is unclear. The sequence was obtained from an adult with an advanced solid tumor such as melanoma, head and neck, liver or kidney cancer. The CDR3 loop is CASSLTPQWVGEAFF. The CDR3 region has the DNA TGTGCCAGCAGCTTGACCCCGCAATGGGTCGGTGAAGCTTTCTTT.